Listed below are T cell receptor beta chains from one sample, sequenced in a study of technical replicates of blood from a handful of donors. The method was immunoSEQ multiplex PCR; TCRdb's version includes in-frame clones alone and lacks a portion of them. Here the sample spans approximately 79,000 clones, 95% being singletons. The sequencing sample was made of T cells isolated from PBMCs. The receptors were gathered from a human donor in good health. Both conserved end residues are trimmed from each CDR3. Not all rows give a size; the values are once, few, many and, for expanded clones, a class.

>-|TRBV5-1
ASSSDRALTGELF
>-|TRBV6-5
ASSLRQAYNEQF
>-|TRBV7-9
ASSGVQGYGYT
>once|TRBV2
ASSSDRGSYNEQF
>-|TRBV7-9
ASSLDRGGPYEQY
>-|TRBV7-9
ASSLTDSNSPLH
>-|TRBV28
ASSDRRTSGTGELF
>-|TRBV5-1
ASSFKGDTEAF
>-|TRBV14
ASSPTNRDEKLF
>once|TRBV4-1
ASSRGTSSGYEQY
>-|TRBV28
ASSFGGSTNTGELF
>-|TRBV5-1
ASSSDRGQGGYT
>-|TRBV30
AWSVGHSGNTIY
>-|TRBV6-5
ASRPGGEGNQPQH
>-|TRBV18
ASSYTSYEQY
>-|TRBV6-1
ASRKQGVLETQY
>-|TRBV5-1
ASGEKRTTDTQY
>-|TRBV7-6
ASSLAQAGNNEQF
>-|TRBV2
ASSAARANYGYT
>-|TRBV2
ASSQRPLGQF
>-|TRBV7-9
ASSRSRGGQH
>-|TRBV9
ASSVGAGRYNEQF
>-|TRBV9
ASSVDAGNEQF
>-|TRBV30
AWSHTYTRGQRNQPQH
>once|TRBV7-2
ASSPGTSGLDTQY
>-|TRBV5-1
ASSPRRGHEQF
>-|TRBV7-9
ASHWAQGSGNTIY
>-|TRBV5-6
ASSTTSGTYEQY
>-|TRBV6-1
ASSEAIGAGAANEQF
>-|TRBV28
ASRREWGPYNEQF
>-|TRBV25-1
ASSAGVMNTEAF
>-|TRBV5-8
ASSLVGGPNTEAF
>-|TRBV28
ASSLQRTTNTEAF
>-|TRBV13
ASSPPKGARENIQY